This T cell receptor (beta chain) was identified during a study of shared clonotypes between healthy human individuals. Whole-study context: Three plates each covered CD4 naive and memory; CD8 naive two, CD8 memory one. Study-wide points: Non-shared clonotypes displayed generation probabilities falling below those of clonotypes present in all four donors.

Concerning this clone itself: Its specificity is unknown.

From germline, CDR1 is SEHNR and CDR2 FQNEAQ (reference sequence). V gave up 1 base and J gave up 11 bases; unmatched junction bases: 8. The CDR3 covers 14 residues. The naive CD8 subset, CD45RO-negative cells positively selected for CCR7, excluded terminally differentiated effector memory CD45RA+ cells. Several immunoSEQ plates received, in even portions, the genomic DNA of each subset. Using immunoSEQ multiplex PCR, the repertoire was profiled, and TCRdb retains in-frame clones only, with some absent. This sample has millions of clones; roughly 95% occur once, and the top ten carry 0.9% to 1.4%. The chain uses TRBV7-9 and TRBJ1-1; TRBD1 aligns across 9 bases. The receptor was isolated from a man aged 18 to 30 in good health. The sample comprised naive CD8+ T cells sorted from blood. CDR3 sequence: CASSLEHRGPGAFF. As DNA, the CDR3 is TGTGCCAGCAGCTTAGAGCACAGGGGGCCAGGGGCTTTCTTT.